The sequence of this T cell receptor (beta chain) was determined in a study of blood T cell repertoires in COVID-19. Study-wide background: The United States, Italy and Spain were the sources of the acute and convalescent COVID-19 samples. Sources were T cells, B-cell-depleted T cells, or PBMCs; the material itself was cDNA or gDNA.

Germline V gene data show CDR1 as SGHRS and CDR2 as YFSETQ. The germline V and J ends were trimmed by 1 base and 2 bases, with 14 bases remaining between them. The CDR3 totals 16 residues. Authors' data handling: Nucleated cell number was recorded as an estimate derived from reference gene primer amplification. Clones were read by immunoSEQ multiplex PCR, and TCRdb kept only the in-frame ones, dropping some. V, J and clone size reflect that table, while D and trimming were determined from the DNA. This sample has roughly 500,000 clones, with roughly 89% found just once. Seattle enrolled patients during active infection and tracked them longitudinally.

The clonotype originates from a man younger than 35 with COVID-19, enrolled during active disease. J is TRBJ2-3 and V is TRBV5-1, with D possibly TRBD2 on 5 matching bases. The sequenced sample consisted of peripheral blood. The CDR3 DNA sequence: TGCGCCAGCAGCTTGCCTAAAGGGAGTATCACAGATACGCAGTATTTT. This translates into CASSLPKGSITDTQYF.